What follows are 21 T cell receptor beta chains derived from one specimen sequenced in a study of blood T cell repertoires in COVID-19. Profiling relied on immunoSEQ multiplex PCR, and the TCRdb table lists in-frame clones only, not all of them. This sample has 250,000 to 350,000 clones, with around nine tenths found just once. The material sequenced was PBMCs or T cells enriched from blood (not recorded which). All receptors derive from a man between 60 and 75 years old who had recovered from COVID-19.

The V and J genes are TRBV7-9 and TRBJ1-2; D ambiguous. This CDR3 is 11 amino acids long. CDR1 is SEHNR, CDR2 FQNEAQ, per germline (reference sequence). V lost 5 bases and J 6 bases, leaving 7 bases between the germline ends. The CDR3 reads CASSPLNGYTF. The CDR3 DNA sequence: TGTGCCAGCAGCCCTCTTAATGGCTACACCTTC.

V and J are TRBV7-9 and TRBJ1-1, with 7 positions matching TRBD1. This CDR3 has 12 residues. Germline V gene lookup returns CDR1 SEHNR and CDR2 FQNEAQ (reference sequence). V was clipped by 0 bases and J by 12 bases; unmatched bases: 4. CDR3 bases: TGTGCCAGCAGCTTAGCTCCGGGACAGCCTTTCTTT. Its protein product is CASSLAPGQPFF.

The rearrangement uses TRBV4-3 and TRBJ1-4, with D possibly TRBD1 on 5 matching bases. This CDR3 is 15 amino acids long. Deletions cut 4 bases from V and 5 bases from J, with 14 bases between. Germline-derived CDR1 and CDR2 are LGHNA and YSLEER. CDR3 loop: CASSPSPGGNEKLFF. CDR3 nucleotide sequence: TGCGCCAGCAGCCCCAGTCCGGGGGGAAATGAAAAACTGTTTTTT.

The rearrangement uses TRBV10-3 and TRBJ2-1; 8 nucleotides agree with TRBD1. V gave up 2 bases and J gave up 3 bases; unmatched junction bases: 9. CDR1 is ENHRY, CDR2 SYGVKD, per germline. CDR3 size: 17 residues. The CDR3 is CAISESILDRDYNEQFF. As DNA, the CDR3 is TGTGCCATCAGTGAGAGTATATTGGACAGGGACTACAATGAGCAGTTCTTC.

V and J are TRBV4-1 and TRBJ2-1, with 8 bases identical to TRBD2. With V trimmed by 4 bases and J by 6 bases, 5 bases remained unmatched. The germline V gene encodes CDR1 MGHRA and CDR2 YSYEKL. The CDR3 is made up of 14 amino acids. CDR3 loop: CASSLAGGVNEQFF. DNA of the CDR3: TGCGCCAGCAGCCTCGCCGGGGGGGTCAATGAGCAGTTCTTC.

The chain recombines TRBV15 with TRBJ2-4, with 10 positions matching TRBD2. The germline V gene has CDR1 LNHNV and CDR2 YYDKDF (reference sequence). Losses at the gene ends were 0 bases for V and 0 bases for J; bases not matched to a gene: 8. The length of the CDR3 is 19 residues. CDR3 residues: CATSRDPSGRDLAKNIQYF. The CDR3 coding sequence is TGTGCCACCAGCAGAGATCCTAGCGGGAGAGACCTAGCCAAAAACATTCAGTACTTC.

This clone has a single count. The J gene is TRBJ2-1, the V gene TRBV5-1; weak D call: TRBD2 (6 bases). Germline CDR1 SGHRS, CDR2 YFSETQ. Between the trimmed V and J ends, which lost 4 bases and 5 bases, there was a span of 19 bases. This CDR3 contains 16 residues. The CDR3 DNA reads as TGCGCCAGCAGCCCAAGAGCGGGTTGGGAGAACAATGAGCAGTTCTTC. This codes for CASSPRAGWENNEQFF.

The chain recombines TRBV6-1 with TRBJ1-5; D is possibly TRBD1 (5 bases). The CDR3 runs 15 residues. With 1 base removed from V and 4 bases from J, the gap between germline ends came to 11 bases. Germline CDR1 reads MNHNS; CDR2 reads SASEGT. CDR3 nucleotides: TGTGCCAGCAGTGAAGTTCACAGGCCAAATCAGCCCCAGCATTTT. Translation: CASSEVHRPNQPQHF.

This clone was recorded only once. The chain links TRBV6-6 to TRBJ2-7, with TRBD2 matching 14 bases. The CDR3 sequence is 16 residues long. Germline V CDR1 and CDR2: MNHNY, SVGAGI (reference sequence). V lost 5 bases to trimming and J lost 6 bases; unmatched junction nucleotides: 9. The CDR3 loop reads CASSQGLAGGSGEQYF. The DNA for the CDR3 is TGTGCCAGCAGTCAAGGACTAGCGGGGGGATCGGGCGAGCAGTACTTC.

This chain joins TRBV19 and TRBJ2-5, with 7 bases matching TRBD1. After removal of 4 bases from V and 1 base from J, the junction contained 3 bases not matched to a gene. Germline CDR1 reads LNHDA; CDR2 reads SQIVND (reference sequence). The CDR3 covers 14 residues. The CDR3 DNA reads TGTGCCAGTAGTAGGACAGGCACCCAAGAGACCCAGTACTTC. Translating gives CASSRTGTQETQYF.

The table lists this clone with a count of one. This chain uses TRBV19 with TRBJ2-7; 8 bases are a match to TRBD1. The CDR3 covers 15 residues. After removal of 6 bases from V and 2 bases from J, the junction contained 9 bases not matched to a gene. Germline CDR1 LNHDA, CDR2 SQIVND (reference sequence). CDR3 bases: TGTGCCAGTAGCTTTGGACAGGGTGGTACCTACGAGCAGTACTTC. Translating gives CASSFGQGGTYEQYF.

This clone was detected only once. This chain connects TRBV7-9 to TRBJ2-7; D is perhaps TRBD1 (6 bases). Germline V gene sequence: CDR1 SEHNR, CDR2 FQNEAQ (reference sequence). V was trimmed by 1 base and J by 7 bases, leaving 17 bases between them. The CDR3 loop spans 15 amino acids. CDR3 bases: TGTGCCAGCAGCTTAGATAGTGCAGGGGCCGGGGAGCAGTACTTC. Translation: CASSLDSAGAGEQYF.

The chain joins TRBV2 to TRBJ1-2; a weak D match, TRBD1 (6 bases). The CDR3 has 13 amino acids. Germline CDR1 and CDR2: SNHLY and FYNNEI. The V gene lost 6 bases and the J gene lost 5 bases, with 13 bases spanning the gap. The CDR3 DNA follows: TGTGCCAGCAGCGGACAGCCACCTTATGGCTACACCTTC. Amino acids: CASSGQPPYGYTF.

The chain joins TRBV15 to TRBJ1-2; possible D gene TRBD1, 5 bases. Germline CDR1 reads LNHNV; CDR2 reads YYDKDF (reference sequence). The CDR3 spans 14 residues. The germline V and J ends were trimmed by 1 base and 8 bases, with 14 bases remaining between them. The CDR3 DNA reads TGTGCCACCAGCAGAGGGGGCGCATCGGAAGGCTACACCTTC. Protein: CATSRGGASEGYTF.

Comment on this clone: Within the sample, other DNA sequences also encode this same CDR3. CDR3 nucleotide sequence: TGTGCCATCAGTGACCCGACTAGCGGGGTCTACAATGAGCAGTTCTTC. Translation: CAISDPTSGVYNEQFF. V gene TRBV10-3 combines with J gene TRBJ2-1; 11 bases align to TRBD2. This CDR3 has 16 residues. With V trimmed by 3 bases and J by 3 bases, 4 bases remained unmatched. Germline V gene sequence: CDR1 ENHRY, CDR2 SYGVKD.

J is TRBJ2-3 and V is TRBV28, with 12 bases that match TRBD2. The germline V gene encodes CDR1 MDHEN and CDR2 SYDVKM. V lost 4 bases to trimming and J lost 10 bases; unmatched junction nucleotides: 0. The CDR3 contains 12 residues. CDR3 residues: CASSWTSGAQYF. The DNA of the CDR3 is TGTGCCAGCAGTTGGACTAGCGGGGCGCAGTATTTT.

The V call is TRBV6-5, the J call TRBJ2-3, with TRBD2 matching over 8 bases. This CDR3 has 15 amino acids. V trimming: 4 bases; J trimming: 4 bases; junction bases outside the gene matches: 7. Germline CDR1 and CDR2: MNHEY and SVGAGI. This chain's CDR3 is CASSFRGAGADTQYF. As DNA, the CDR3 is TGTGCCAGCAGTTTCAGAGGAGCGGGGGCAGATACGCAGTATTTT.

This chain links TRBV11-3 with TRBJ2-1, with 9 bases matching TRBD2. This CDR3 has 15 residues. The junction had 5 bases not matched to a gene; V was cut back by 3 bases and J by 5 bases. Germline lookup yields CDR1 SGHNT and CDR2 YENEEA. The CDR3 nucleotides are TGTGCCAGCAGCTTGCTTAGCGGGAGTAACAATGAGCAGTTCTTC. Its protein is CASSLLSGSNNEQFF.

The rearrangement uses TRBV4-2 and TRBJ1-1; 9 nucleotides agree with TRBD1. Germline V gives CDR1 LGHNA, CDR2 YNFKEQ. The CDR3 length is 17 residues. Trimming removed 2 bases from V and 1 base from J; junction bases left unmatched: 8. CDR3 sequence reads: CASSQPTGGAGNTEAFF. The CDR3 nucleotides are TGTGCCAGCAGCCAACCTACAGGGGGCGCGGGGAACACTGAAGCTTTCTTT.

CDR3 nucleotide sequence: TGCGCCAGCTCCACCGGGGCGGGAGGCTACGAGCAGTACTTC. This encodes CASSTGAGGYEQYF. The chain recombines TRBV5-1 with TRBJ2-7; the match to TRBD2 covers 8 bases. The CDR3 runs to 14 residues. V lost 7 bases to trimming and J lost 3 bases; unmatched junction nucleotides: 9. Germline V gene lookup returns CDR1 SGHRS and CDR2 YFSETQ. The whole variable domain, remainder taken from reference TRBV5-1 and TRBJ2-7, is KAGVTQTPRYLIKTRGQQVTLSCSPISGHRSVSWYQQTPGQGLQFLFEYFSETQRNKGNFPGRFSGRQFSNSRSEMNVSTLELGDSALYLCASSTGAGGYEQYFGPGTRLTVT.

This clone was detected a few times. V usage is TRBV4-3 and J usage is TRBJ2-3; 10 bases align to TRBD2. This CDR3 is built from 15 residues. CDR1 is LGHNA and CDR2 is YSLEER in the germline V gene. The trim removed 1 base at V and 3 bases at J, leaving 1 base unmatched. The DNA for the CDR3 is TGCGCCAGCAGCCAAGCTAGCGGGGGTACAGATACGCAGTATTTT. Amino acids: CASSQASGGTDTQYF.